The 21 T cell receptor beta chains listed next were all sequenced from one sample in a study of neurological immune-mediated disorders. MiXCR was run by TCRdb on the 5' RACE reads, yielding one entry per CDR3 protein. Here the sample spans 60,000 to 70,000 distinct CDR3 sequences, roughly 5.6% being singletons. The sample taken for sequencing was PBMCs. Source of these receptors: a human donor with multiple sclerosis. The donor label of this sample is uncertain.

The chain has TRBV10-3 and TRBJ1-1; no clear D gene. V was shortened by 4 bases and J by 3 bases, with 12 bases between the two germline ends. The length of the CDR3 is 14 residues. The germline V gene has CDR1 ENHRY and CDR2 SYGVKD. The CDR3 nucleotides read TGTGCCATCAGTGGAACGGGTGGGGACACTGAAGCTTTCTTT. It is translated as CAISGTGGDTEAFF.

This clonotype was detected a few times. The chain recombines TRBV7-9 with TRBJ2-3; the match to TRBD1 covers 7 bases. The germline V gene has CDR1 SEHNR and CDR2 FQNEAQ (reference sequence). This CDR3 has 14 residues. The J segment lost 2 bases and the V segment lost 5 bases, leaving 4 bases of the junction unmatched. In DNA, the CDR3 is TGTGCCAGCAGCCCGGGGACAGACACAGATACGCAGTATTTT. It yields the protein CASSPGTDTDTQYF.

In its sample, this clonotype was seen many times. The chain is built from TRBV10-3 and TRBJ1-2, with 9 bases aligning to TRBD1. Germline assignment: CDR1 ENHRY and CDR2 SYGVKD. V lost 4 bases to trimming and J lost 3 bases; unmatched junction nucleotides: 6. There are 15 residues in the CDR3. Here the CDR3 DNA reads TGTGCCATCAGTGCAGAACAGGGGGCTCACTATGGCTACACCTTC. Translated, it gives CAISAEQGAHYGYTF.

This rearrangement joins TRBV7-9 to TRBJ1-2; D ambiguous. Germline V CDR1 and CDR2: SEHNR, FQNEAQ (reference sequence). The CDR3 loop spans 15 amino acids. V was pared by 5 bases and J by 2 bases, with 15 bases between. The CDR3 reads CASSPLDAGNYGYTF. The CDR3 nucleotides are TGTGCCAGCAGCCCATTGGACGCCGGGAACTATGGCTACACCTTC.

A few counts support this clonotype. The chain links TRBV7-9 to TRBJ1-1; unclear D gene. From germline, CDR1 is SEHNR and CDR2 FQNEAQ (reference sequence). The ends were cut back, 5 bases at V and 6 bases at J, with 10 bases in the middle. This CDR3 is built from 12 residues. CDR3 DNA: TGTGCCAGCAGCCCTATAGTATCTGAAGCTTTCTTT. Protein product: CASSPIVSEAFF.

There are many counts of this clonotype. The rearrangement joins TRBV11-2 to TRBJ2-3, with 9 bases aligning to TRBD2. CDR1 is SGHAT and CDR2 is FQNNGV in the germline V gene. This CDR3 spans 17 amino acids. The V gene end was trimmed by 0 bases and the J gene end by 4 bases; junction bases not matched to a gene: 8. This CDR3 reads CASSLDRGGAGPDTQYF. In DNA, the CDR3 is TGTGCCAGCAGCTTAGATCGCGGGGGGGCAGGGCCAGATACGCAGTATTTT.

This clonotype was counted ten times or more. The J gene is TRBJ2-3, the V gene TRBV15; 8 nucleotides line up with TRBD1. With 1 base clipped from V and 4 bases from J, the junction kept 7 bases outside the gene matches. Germline V gene data show CDR1 as LNHNV and CDR2 as YYDKDF (reference sequence). The CDR3 is made up of 16 amino acids. The CDR3 here is CATSRAGTGLADTQYF. The CDR3 bases are TGTGCCACCAGCAGAGCCGGGACAGGTCTCGCAGATACGCAGTATTTT.

This clonotype was detected many times. The chain carries TRBV20-1 and TRBJ1-1, with no clear D. The CDR3 loop spans 12 amino acids. Trimming pared 0 bases from V and 11 bases from J, leaving 13 bases between. Germline V gene sequence: CDR1 DFQATT, CDR2 SNEGSKA (reference sequence). The DNA of the CDR3 is TGCAGTGCTAGAGATCCCGGGCTGGAGGCTTTCTTT. Protein sequence: CSARDPGLEAFF.

This clonotype was seen many times. This chain joins TRBV7-2 and TRBJ2-1; D not resolved. The CDR3 is 13 amino acids. Germline lookup yields CDR1 SGHTA and CDR2 FQGNSA. With 1 base removed from V and 10 bases from J, the gap between germline ends came to 11 bases. In nucleotides, the CDR3 is TGTGCCAGCAGCTTAGGACCCCCGAGCGAGCAGTTCTTC. Translating it yields CASSLGPPSEQFF.

This clonotype was detected ten times or more. This chain uses TRBV7-8 with TRBJ2-7; tentatively, D is TRBD1 or TRBD2 (5 bases each). Looked up from germline, CDR1 is SGHVS and CDR2 is FQNEAQ. The CDR3 has 15 amino acids. V was cut by 2 bases and J by 1 base, with 12 bases left in between. As DNA, the CDR3 is TGTGCCAGCAGCTTAAGCTGGGACGTTTCCTACGAGCAGTACTTC. It encodes CASSLSWDVSYEQYF.

This clonotype was observed at least ten times. This sequence joins TRBV6-5 and TRBJ2-3; 8 nucleotides match TRBD2. CDR1 and CDR2 from the germline V gene are MNHEY and SVGAGI. The CDR3 consists of 15 residues. V lost 2 bases to trimming and J lost 4 bases; unmatched junction nucleotides: 5. The CDR3 DNA reads as TGTGCCAGCAGTTACGAGGTAGCGGGGTCAGATACGCAGTATTTT. Translation gives CASSYEVAGSDTQYF.

This clonotype is medium-sized in the sample. The V call is TRBV24-1, the J call TRBJ1-1; maybe TRBD1 (5 bases). Germline V gene lookup returns CDR1 KGHDR and CDR2 SFDVKD. V was cut by 3 bases and J by 5 bases, with 15 bases left in between. CDR3 length: 15 residues. This CDR3 reads CATSDPAKGRTEAFF. The CDR3 coding sequence is TGTGCCACCAGTGATCCCGCGAAGGGGAGGACTGAAGCTTTCTTT.

This clonotype showed up many times. This chain links TRBV20-1 with TRBJ1-1, with D possibly matching TRBD1 (6 bases). The CDR3 is made up of 12 amino acids. Trimming took off 5 bases at V and 5 bases at J, with 12 bases between the two ends. CDR1 and CDR2 (germline): DFQATT, SNEGSKA (reference sequence). The DNA for the CDR3 is TGCAGTGCTTACAGGGTATATACTGAAGCTTTCTTT. Translating gives CSAYRVYTEAFF.

Judged by abundance, this clonotype is medium-sized. The V gene is TRBV5-1, the J gene TRBJ1-2; D uncertain. Germline V gene sequence: CDR1 SGHRS, CDR2 YFSETQ. The CDR3 covers 14 residues. Between the trimmed V and J ends, which lost 3 bases and 2 bases, there was a span of 11 bases. CDR3 loop: CASSSRTANYGYTF. CDR3 nucleotide sequence: TGCGCCAGCAGCTCGAGGACGGCAAACTATGGCTACACCTTC.

This clonotype appeared many times. The rearrangement joins TRBV11-2 to TRBJ2-7; D call uncertain. CDR1 is SGHAT, CDR2 FQNNGV, per germline. The CDR3 runs to 15 residues. The germline V and J ends were trimmed by 2 bases and 2 bases, with 13 bases remaining between them. The CDR3 sequence is CASSLLHGWPYEQYF. The CDR3 DNA sequence: TGTGCCAGCAGCTTACTGCACGGATGGCCCTACGAGCAGTACTTC. The full variable domain, completed using reference TRBV11-2 and TRBJ2-7, is EAGVAQSPRYKIIEKRQSVAFWCNPISGHATLYWYQQILGQGPKLLIQFQNNGVVDDSQLPKDRFSAERLKGVDSTLKIQPAKLEDSAVYLCASSLLHGWPYEQYFGPGTRLTVT.

This clonotype was picked up many times. The J gene is TRBJ2-2, the V gene TRBV9, with 7 positions matching TRBD2. V trimming: 0 bases; J trimming: 1 base; junction bases outside the gene matches: 6. This CDR3 comprises 17 residues. CDR1 SGDLS and CDR2 YYNGEE come from the germline V gene. The chain's CDR3 is CASSVATGGLNTGELFF. CDR3 sequence (DNA): TGTGCCAGCAGCGTAGCTACGGGGGGATTGAACACCGGGGAGCTGTTTTTT.

In this sample, this clonotype turned up many times. The V call is TRBV5-1, the J call TRBJ2-1; unclear D gene. Germline CDR1 SGHRS, CDR2 YFSETQ. This CDR3 comprises 15 residues. Trimming pared 2 bases from V and 2 bases from J, leaving 11 bases between. CDR3 region: CASSLGTDTYNEQFF. CDR3 nucleotide sequence: TGCGCCAGCAGCTTAGGAACAGACACCTACAATGAGCAGTTCTTC.

This clonotype was counted ten times or more. The CDR3 is CASSVQGGASTDTQYF. DNA for the CDR3: TGTGCCAGCAGCGTACAGGGGGGGGCGTCCACAGATACGCAGTATTTT. V and J are TRBV9 and TRBJ2-3; D is possibly TRBD1 or TRBD2 (7 bases each). Germline V gene data show CDR1 as SGDLS and CDR2 as YYNGEE. V shed 1 base and J shed 2 bases, with 14 bases lying between them. This CDR3 is 16 amino acids long.

This clonotype was picked up many times. The chain is built from TRBV9 and TRBJ2-6; D ambiguous. V lost 0 bases, J lost 1 base, and 2 bases lay in between. The CDR3 totals 14 residues. Germline V gene sequence: CDR1 SGDLS, CDR2 YYNGEE. The CDR3 spells CASSVVSGANVLTF. The CDR3 DNA reads TGTGCCAGCAGCGTAGTATCTGGGGCCAACGTCCTGACTTTC.

This clonotype was detected many times. The chain uses TRBV20-1 and TRBJ1-2; D ambiguous. V gave up 0 bases and J gave up 2 bases, with 13 bases separating them. Germline CDR1 and CDR2: DFQATT and SNEGSKA (reference sequence). CDR3 size: 15 residues. The CDR3 loop reads CSARDLEGLNYGYTF. DNA of the CDR3: TGCAGTGCTAGAGACCTAGAGGGTTTGAACTATGGCTACACCTTC.

This clonotype was observed many times. The chain combines TRBV7-3 with TRBJ2-1, with TRBD1 matching 10 bases. The junction had 12 bases not matched to a gene; V was cut back by 5 bases and J by 8 bases. Germline V gene sequence: CDR1 SGHTA, CDR2 FQGTGA. This CDR3 comprises 16 residues. The CDR3 nucleotides read TGTGCCAGCAGCCCGACTCGGGACAGGGGCTGGCATGAGCAGTTCTTC. Translation gives CASSPTRDRGWHEQFF.